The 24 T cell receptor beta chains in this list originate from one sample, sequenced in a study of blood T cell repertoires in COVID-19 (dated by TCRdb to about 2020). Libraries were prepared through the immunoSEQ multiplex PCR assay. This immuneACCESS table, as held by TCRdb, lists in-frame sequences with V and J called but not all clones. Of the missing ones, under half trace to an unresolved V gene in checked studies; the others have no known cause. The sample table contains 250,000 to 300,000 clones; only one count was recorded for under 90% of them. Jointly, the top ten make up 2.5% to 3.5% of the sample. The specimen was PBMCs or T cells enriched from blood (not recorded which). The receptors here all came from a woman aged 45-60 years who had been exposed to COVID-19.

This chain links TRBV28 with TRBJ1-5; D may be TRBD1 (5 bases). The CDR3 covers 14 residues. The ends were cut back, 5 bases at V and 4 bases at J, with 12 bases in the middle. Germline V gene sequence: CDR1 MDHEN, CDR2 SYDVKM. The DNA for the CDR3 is TGTGCCAGCAGTCCTCTAGGGGCAAATCAGCCCCAGCATTTT. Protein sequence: CASSPLGANQPQHF.

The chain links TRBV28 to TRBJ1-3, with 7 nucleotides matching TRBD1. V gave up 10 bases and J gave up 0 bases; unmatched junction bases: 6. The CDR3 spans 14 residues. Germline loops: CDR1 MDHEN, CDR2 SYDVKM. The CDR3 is CATRDSHSGNTIYF. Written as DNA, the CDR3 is TGTGCCACCAGGGACAGCCACTCTGGAAACACCATATATTTT.

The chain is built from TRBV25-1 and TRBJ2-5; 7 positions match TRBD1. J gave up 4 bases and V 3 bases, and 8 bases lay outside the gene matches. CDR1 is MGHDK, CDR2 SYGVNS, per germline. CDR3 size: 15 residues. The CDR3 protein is CASSDQQGWRETQYF. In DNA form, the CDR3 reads TGTGCCAGCAGTGACCAACAGGGGTGGCGAGAGACCCAGTACTTC.

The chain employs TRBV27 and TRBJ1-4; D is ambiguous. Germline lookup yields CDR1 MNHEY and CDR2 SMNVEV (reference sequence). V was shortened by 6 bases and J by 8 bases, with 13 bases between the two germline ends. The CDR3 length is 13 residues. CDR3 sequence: CASRSVEEEKLFF. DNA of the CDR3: TGTGCCAGCAGGTCCGTTGAGGAGGAAAAACTGTTTTTT.

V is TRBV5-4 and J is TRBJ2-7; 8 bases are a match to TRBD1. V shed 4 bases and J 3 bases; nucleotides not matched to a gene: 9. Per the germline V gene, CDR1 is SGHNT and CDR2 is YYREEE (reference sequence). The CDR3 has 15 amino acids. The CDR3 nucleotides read TGTGCCAGCAGCCGGGACGACAGGGGAAACTACGAGCAGTACTTC. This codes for CASSRDDRGNYEQYF.

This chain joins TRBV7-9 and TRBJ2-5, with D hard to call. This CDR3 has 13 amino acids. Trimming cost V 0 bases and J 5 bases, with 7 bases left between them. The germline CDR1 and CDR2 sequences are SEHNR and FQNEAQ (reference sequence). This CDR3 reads CASSLAPVETQYF. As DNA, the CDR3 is TGTGCCAGCAGCTTAGCGCCGGTGGAGACCCAGTACTTC.

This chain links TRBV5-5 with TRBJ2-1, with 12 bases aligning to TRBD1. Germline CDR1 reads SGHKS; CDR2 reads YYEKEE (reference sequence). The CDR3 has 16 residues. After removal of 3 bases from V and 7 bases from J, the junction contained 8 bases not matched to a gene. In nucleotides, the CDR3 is TGTGCCAGCAGCTGGCGGGGACAGGGGGCGCATAATGAGCAGTTCTTC. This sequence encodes CASSWRGQGAHNEQFF.

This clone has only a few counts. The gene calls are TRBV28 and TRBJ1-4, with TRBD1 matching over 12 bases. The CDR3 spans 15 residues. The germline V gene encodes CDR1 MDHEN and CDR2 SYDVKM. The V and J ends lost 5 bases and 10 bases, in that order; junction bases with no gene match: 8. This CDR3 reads CASSKTGQGALKLFF. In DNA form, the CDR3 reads TGTGCCAGCAGTAAGACGGGACAGGGGGCTTTAAAACTGTTTTTT.

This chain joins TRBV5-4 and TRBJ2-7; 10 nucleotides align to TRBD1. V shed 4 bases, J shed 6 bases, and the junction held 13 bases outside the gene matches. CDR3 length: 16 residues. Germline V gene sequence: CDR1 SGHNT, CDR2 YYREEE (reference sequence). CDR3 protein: CASSPSSSRTGGEQYF. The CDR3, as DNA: TGTGCCAGCAGCCCAAGTTCATCCAGGACAGGGGGCGAGCAGTACTTC.

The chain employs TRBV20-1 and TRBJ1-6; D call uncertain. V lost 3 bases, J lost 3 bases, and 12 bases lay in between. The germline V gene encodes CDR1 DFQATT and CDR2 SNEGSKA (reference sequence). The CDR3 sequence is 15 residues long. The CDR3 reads CSASKRENYNSPLHF. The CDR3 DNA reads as TGCAGTGCTAGTAAGAGAGAGAACTATAATTCACCCCTCCACTTT.

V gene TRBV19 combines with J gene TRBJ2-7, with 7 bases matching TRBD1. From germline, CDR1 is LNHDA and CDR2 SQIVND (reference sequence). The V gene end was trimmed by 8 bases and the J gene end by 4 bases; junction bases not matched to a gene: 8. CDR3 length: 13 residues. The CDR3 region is CASFDREQYEQYF. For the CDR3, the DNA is TGTGCCAGTTTTGACAGGGAGCAATACGAGCAGTACTTC.

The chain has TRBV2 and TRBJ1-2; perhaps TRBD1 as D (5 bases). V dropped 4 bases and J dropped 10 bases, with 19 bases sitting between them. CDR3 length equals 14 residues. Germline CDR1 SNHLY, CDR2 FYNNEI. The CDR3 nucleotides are TGTGCCAGCAGTGTACCCGCGGACACAGGCCACTACACCTTC. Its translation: CASSVPADTGHYTF.

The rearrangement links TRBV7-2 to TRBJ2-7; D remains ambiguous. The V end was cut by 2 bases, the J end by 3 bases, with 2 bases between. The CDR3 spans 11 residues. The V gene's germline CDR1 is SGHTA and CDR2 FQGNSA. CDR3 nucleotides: TGTGCCAGCAGCTTACACTACGAGCAGTACTTC. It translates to CASSLHYEQYF.

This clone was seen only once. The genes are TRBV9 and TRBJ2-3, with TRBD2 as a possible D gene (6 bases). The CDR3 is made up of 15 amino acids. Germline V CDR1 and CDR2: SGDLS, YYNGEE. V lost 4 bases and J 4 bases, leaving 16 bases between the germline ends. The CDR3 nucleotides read TGTGCCAGCAGCCGGGGCGGGGTGGTCTCAGATACGCAGTATTTT. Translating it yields CASSRGGVVSDTQYF.

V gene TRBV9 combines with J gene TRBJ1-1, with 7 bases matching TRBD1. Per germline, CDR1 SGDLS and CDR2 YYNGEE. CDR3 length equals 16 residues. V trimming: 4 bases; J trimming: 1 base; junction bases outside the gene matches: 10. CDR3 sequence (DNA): TGTGCCAGCAGCAGGGGGCCGGGCCGGACGAACACTGAAGCTTTCTTT. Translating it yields CASSRGPGRTNTEAFF.

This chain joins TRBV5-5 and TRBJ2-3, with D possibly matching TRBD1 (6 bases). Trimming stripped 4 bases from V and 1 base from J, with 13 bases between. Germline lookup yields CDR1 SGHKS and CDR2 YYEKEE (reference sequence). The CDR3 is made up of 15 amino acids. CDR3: CASSKGGFGTDTQYF. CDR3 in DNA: TGTGCCAGCAGCAAAGGGGGTTTTGGCACAGATACGCAGTATTTT.

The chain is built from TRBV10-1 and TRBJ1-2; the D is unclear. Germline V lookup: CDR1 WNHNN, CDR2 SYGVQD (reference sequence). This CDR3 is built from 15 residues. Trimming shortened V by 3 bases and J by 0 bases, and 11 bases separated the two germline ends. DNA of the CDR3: TGCGCCAGCAGTGAAACGGACTGCCCTAACTATGGCTACACCTTC. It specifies CASSETDCPNYGYTF.

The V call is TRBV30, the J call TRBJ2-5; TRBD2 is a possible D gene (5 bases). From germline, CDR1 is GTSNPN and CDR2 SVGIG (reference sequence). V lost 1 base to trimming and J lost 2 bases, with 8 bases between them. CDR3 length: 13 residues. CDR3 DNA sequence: TGTGCCTGGAGTGGGACTTGGCAAGAGACCCAGTACTTC. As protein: CAWSGTWQETQYF.

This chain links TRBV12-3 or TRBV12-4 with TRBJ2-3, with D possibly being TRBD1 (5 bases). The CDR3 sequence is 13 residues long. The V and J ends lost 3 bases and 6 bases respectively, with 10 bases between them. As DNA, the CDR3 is TGTGCCAGCAGTTTTATAGGGGCGGATACGCAGTATTTT. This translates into CASSFIGADTQYF.

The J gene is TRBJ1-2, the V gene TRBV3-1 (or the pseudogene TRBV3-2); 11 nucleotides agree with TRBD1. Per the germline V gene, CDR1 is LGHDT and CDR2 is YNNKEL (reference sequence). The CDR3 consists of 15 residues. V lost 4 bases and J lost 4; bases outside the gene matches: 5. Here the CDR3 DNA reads TGTGCCAGCAGCCTCTCCGGGACAGGGGGCTATGGCTACACCTTC. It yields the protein CASSLSGTGGYGYTF.

CDR3 nucleotides: TGTGCCAGCAGCTTAGACGTGCTAGCGGGGGCCAGGGAGCAGTACTTC. Translating it yields CASSLDVLAGAREQYF. The rearrangement joins TRBV7-2 to TRBJ2-7, with 10 positions matching TRBD2. Unmatched junction bases numbered 10, after V lost 1 base and J lost 7 bases. CDR1 and CDR2 from the germline V gene are SGHTA and FQGNSA. The CDR3 runs 16 residues.

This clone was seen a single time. The CDR3 spells CASATGWPTYEQYF. The CDR3 bases are TGTGCCAGCGCCACAGGGTGGCCCACCTACGAGCAGTACTTC. The rearrangement links TRBV2 to TRBJ2-7; D may be TRBD1 (6 bases). The ends were cut back, 8 bases at V and 2 bases at J, with 16 bases in the middle. From germline, CDR1 is SNHLY and CDR2 FYNNEI. This CDR3 has 14 residues.

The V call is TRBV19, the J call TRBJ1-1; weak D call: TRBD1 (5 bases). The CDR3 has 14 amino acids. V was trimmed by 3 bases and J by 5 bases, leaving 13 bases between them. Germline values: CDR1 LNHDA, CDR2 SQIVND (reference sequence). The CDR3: CASSIGVEGTEAFF. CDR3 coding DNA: TGTGCCAGTAGTATTGGGGTGGAGGGGACTGAAGCTTTCTTT.

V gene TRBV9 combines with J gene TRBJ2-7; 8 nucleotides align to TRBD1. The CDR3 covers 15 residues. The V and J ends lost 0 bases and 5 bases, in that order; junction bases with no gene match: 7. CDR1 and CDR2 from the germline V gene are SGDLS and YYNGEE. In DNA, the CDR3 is TGTGCCAGCAGCGTAGCTACAGGGGGAAGCAACGAGCAGTACTTC. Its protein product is CASSVATGGSNEQYF. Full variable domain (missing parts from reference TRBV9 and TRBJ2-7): DSGVTQTPKHLITATGQRVTLRCSPRSGDLSVYWYQQSLDQGLQFLIQYYNGEERAKGNILERFSAQQFPDLHSELNLSSLELGDSALYFCASSVATGGSNEQYFGPGTRLTVT.